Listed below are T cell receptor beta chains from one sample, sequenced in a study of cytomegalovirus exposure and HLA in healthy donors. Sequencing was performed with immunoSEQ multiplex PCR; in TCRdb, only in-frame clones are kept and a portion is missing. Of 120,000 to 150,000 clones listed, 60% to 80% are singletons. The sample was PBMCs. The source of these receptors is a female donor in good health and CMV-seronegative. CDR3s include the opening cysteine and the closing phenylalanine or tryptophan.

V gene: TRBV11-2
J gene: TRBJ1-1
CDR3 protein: CASSLVVRRAPEAFF

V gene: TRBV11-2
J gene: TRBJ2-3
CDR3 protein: CASSSGLAGVGDTQYF

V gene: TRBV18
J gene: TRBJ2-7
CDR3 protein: CASSPPGGDEQYF

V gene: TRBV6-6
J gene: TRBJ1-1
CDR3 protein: CASSRQGEGTEAFF

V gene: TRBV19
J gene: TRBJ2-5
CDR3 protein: CASSIGSGRGKTQYF

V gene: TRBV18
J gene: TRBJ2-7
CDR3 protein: CASSRGQGLDEQYF

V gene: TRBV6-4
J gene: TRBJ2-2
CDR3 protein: CASTQTASGERTGELFF

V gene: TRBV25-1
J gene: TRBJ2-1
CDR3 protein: CASSELASSYNEQFF

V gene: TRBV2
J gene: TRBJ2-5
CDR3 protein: CASSESLGQGQETQYF

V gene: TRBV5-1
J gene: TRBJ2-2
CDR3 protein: CASSSPRQGVGTGELFF

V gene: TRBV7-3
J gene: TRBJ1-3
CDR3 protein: CASSSYGGTGNTIYF

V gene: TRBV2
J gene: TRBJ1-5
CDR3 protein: CASRTGPGAGNNQPQHF

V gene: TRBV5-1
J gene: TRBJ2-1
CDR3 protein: CASSSVGTPGRNEQFF

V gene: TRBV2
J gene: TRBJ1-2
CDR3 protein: CASSEKGLRAQVLGGYTF

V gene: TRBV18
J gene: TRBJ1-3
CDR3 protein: CASSPFQAAGNTIYF